These 2 T cell receptor beta chains were all obtained from the same sample, sequenced in a study of cytotoxic CD8 clonotypes in ibrutinib-treated CLL. Using immunoSEQ multiplex PCR, the repertoire was profiled, and TCRdb retains in-frame clones only, with some absent. The sample yields about 140,000 clones, roughly 80% seen once. The specimen comprised PBMCs, sampled after 12 months of ibrutinib treatment. The receptors were sampled from a human donor with chronic lymphocytic leukemia.

This sequence joins TRBV28 and TRBJ2-7, with D uncertain. The CDR3 runs 13 residues. The V and J ends lost 5 bases and 2 bases respectively, with 10 bases between them. CDR1 and CDR2 (germline): MDHEN, SYDVKM. CDR3 nucleotides: TGTGCCAGCAGTCTCCCAGCGACCTACGAGCAGTACTTC. It encodes CASSLPATYEQYF.

The chain uses TRBV7-2 and TRBJ2-5, with 7 positions matching TRBD2. The J call could be wrong; TRBJ2-7 is a better fit for the DNA end. This CDR3 has 16 residues. The germline gives CDR1 SGHTA, CDR2 FQGNSA. CDR3 coding DNA: TGTGCCAGCAGCTTAGCGGGAGGGAATACAGCCTACGAGCAGTACTTC. Amino acids: CASSLAGGNTAYEQYF.